The 18 T cell receptor beta chains presented below share a single source sample, sequenced in a study of siplizumab effects on memory and regulatory T cells. Here immunoSEQ multiplex PCR was the method, and the copy in TCRdb shows in-frame clones only, minus some. The top ten hold less than 1.5% of the sample, which has some 100,000 clones, roughly 93% seen once. Sequencing was carried out using non-Treg CD4+ T cells sorted from blood. The receptor source for this set is a human donor in good health.

This chain uses TRBV5-4 with TRBJ2-7; D unclear. V was trimmed by 1 base and J by 1 base, leaving 6 bases between them. The V gene's germline CDR1 is SGHNT and CDR2 YYREEE (reference sequence). CDR3 length: 13 amino acids. The CDR3 DNA reads as TGTGCCAGCAGCTTGACTGGGTCCTACGAGCAGTACTTC. Its protein product is CASSLTGSYEQYF.

This clone was seen once. The V gene is TRBV7-9, the J gene TRBJ2-5; D may be TRBD2 (6 bases). The CDR3 is 14 amino acids. CDR1 SEHNR and CDR2 FQNEAQ come from the germline V gene (reference sequence). V was shortened by 4 bases and J by 6 bases, with 15 bases between the two germline ends. The CDR3 nucleotides are TGTGCCAGCAGCTCGACTAGTATCCGACAGACCCAGTACTTC. Translation gives CASSSTSIRQTQYF.

J is TRBJ2-3 and V is TRBV5-1; no firm D call. Germline loops: CDR1 SGHRS, CDR2 YFSETQ. V was pared by 0 bases and J by 2 bases, with 4 bases between. The CDR3 covers 13 residues. The CDR3 spells CASSLGFTDTQYF. CDR3 sequence (DNA): TGCGCCAGCAGCTTGGGATTCACAGATACGCAGTATTTT.

V and J are TRBV19 and TRBJ2-7, with 9 bases lining up with TRBD1. With V trimmed by 5 bases and J by 4 bases, 6 bases remained unmatched. The length of the CDR3 is 14 residues. Germline CDR1 LNHDA, CDR2 SQIVND (reference sequence). The CDR3 loop reads CASSEQGARYEQYF. CDR3 nucleotide sequence: TGTGCCAGTAGTGAACAGGGGGCACGGTACGAGCAGTACTTC.

This chain connects TRBV18 to TRBJ2-7, with D tentatively TRBD1 (5 bases). Germline V lookup: CDR1 KGHSH, CDR2 LQKENI. The length of the CDR3 is 13 residues. V was cut by 4 bases and J by 6 bases, with 13 bases left in between. CDR3 loop: CASSRGPTFEQYF. The CDR3 bases are TGTGCCAGCTCACGGGGCCCCACTTTCGAGCAGTACTTC.

The chain is built from TRBV2 and TRBJ2-2; 7 nucleotides match TRBD2. The germline CDR1 and CDR2 sequences are SNHLY and FYNNEI. The CDR3 is 15 residues long. The trim removed 8 bases at V and 2 bases at J, leaving 8 bases unmatched. The CDR3, as DNA: TGTGCCAGCCGCCTAGCGGATTTTAACACCGGGGAGCTGTTTTTT. Residues: CASRLADFNTGELFF.

This clone was recorded only once. The chain links TRBV12-5 to TRBJ2-5; no definite D call. This CDR3 is built from 13 residues. In germline, CDR1 is LGHNT, CDR2 FRNRAP. Trimming removed 7 bases from V and 0 bases from J, with 9 bases in between. The CDR3 region is CASVSTYQETQYF. CDR3 bases: TGTGCTAGTGTTTCCACGTACCAAGAGACCCAGTACTTC.

The V and J genes are TRBV5-1 and TRBJ2-2; 14 nucleotides align to TRBD2. The CDR3 has 18 residues. Germline V gene data show CDR1 as SGHRS and CDR2 as YFSETQ. V lost 7 bases to trimming and J lost 1 base; unmatched junction nucleotides: 9. The CDR3 DNA reads as TGCGCCAGCCGATCCGGGACTAGCGGGAGTTTGAACACCGGGGAGCTGTTTTTT. It translates to CASRSGTSGSLNTGELFF.

V usage is TRBV5-6 and J usage is TRBJ2-5; D could derive from TRBD1 or TRBD2 (5 bases each). The CDR3 is made up of 16 amino acids. From germline, CDR1 is SGHDT and CDR2 YYEEEE. V lost 0 bases and J 5 bases, leaving 17 bases between the germline ends. The CDR3 coding sequence is TGTGCCAGCAGCTTGGGACACCGGACTGGGGCGGAGACCCAGTACTTC. Encoded protein: CASSLGHRTGAETQYF.

J is TRBJ1-1 and V is TRBV6-5; possibly TRBD1 for D (5 bases). The CDR3 has 12 amino acids. CDR1 is MNHEY and CDR2 is SVGAGI in the germline V gene. Trimming took 5 bases from V and 2 from J, leaving 6 bases between them. CDR3 nucleotides: TGTGCCAGCAGTCGGACAAACACTGAAGCTTTCTTT. It translates to CASSRTNTEAFF.

The chain combines TRBV15 with TRBJ2-1; no reliable D call. The ends were cut back, 4 bases at V and 6 bases at J, with 10 bases in the middle. CDR1 and CDR2 from the germline V gene are LNHNV and YYDKDF (reference sequence). The CDR3 covers 13 residues. The CDR3 sequence: CATSIGRLNEQFF. In DNA, the CDR3 is TGTGCCACCAGCATAGGACGCCTCAATGAGCAGTTCTTC.

The chain uses TRBV27 and TRBJ2-7, with TRBD2 matching over 8 bases. This CDR3 region has 14 residues. Germline V CDR1 and CDR2: MNHEY, SMNVEV (reference sequence). J lost 4 bases, V lost 6 bases, and 8 bases had no gene match. The CDR3, as DNA: TGTGCCAGCAGACGCCAGCGGGGGATATACGAGCAGTACTTC. Its protein product is CASRRQRGIYEQYF.

This sequence joins TRBV2 and TRBJ2-7; D not resolved. The V end was cut by 4 bases, the J end by 1 base, with 14 bases between. The V gene's germline CDR1 is SNHLY and CDR2 FYNNEI. This CDR3 region has 15 residues. Here the CDR3 DNA reads TGTGCCAGCAGTGTGTTACGGGCGCCTTCCTACGAGCAGTACTTC. Translated: CASSVLRAPSYEQYF. The whole variable domain, remainder taken from reference TRBV2 and TRBJ2-7, is EPEVTQTPSHQVTQMGQEVILRCVPISNHLYFYWYRQILGQKVEFLVSFYNNEISEKSEIFDDQFSVERPDGSNFTLKIRSTKLEDSAMYFCASSVLRAPSYEQYFGPGTRLTVT.

This clone was observed once. This chain joins TRBV7-8 and TRBJ2-3, with D perhaps TRBD1 or TRBD2 (6 bases each). The germline CDR1 and CDR2 sequences are SGHVS and FQNEAQ. The CDR3 sequence is 14 residues long. Trimming left V 3 bases short and J 1 base short, with 8 bases between. Written as DNA, the CDR3 is TGTGCCAGCAGCTTTGGGGGGCGCACAGATACGCAGTATTTT. Translation gives CASSFGGRTDTQYF.

CDR3 DNA: TGTGCCAGCAGCGTATCCAGCGGGAGATCCAATGAGCAGTTCTTC. Translating it yields CASSVSSGRSNEQFF. V gene TRBV9 combines with J gene TRBJ2-1, with TRBD2 identical over 8 bases. V lost 1 base, J lost 6 bases, and 6 bases stayed unmatched. CDR3 length: 15 residues. Germline V lookup: CDR1 SGDLS, CDR2 YYNGEE.

The genes are TRBV10-1 and TRBJ2-3; 7 nucleotides line up with TRBD1. The J segment lost 3 bases and the V segment lost 11 bases, leaving 8 bases of the junction unmatched. The CDR3 is 13 residues long. CDR1 and CDR2 (germline): WNHNN, SYGVQD (reference sequence). The CDR3, as DNA: TGCGCCGGACTGACAGGGTGGACAGATACGCAGTATTTT. It translates to CAGLTGWTDTQYF.

The chain joins TRBV28 to TRBJ1-5; no clear D gene. Trimming removed 7 bases from V and 4 bases from J, with 11 bases in between. CDR1 and CDR2 (germline): MDHEN, SYDVKM. CDR3 length: 13 amino acids. The CDR3: CASTAVNNQPQHF. The CDR3 nucleotides read TGTGCCAGCACCGCAGTGAATAATCAGCCCCAGCATTTT.

The chain carries TRBV18 and TRBJ1-1; D is uncertain. This CDR3 has 13 amino acids. The germline V and J ends were trimmed by 6 bases and 2 bases, with 10 bases remaining between them. Per the germline V gene, CDR1 is KGHSH and CDR2 is LQKENI. CDR3 sequence: CASSLQSNTEAFF. For the CDR3, the DNA is TGTGCCAGCTCCCTCCAGAGTAACACTGAAGCTTTCTTT.